The clone carrying this T cell receptor beta chain was detected a few times. Its specificity is not known. RNA extraction was followed by reverse transcription into cDNA, which acted as the sequencing template. Profiled with immunoSEQ multiplex PCR; TCRdb holds only in-frame clones, not every one. The profile shows around 120,000 clones, more than 30% of them singletons. Investigators sorted PBMCs to obtain both CD4+ and CD8+ T cells. CDR3 length equals 15 residues. Germline assignment: CDR1 MDHEN and CDR2 SYDVKM. The V and J ends lost 7 bases and 1 base respectively, with 16 bases between them. This entry comes from a study of CD8+ T cells in alopecia areata. Whole-study results and caveats: Researchers report lesional scalp, most notably alopecia totalis/universalis, outstripped normal scalp in clonality. Resident alphabeta T-cell populations of normal skin are likewise subject to sequencing in scalp samples.

The sample comprised CD4+ T cells sorted from blood. The chain is built from TRBV28 and TRBJ1-1; D might be TRBD1 (5 bases). This receptor was identified in a human donor with alopecia areata. CDR3 DNA: TGTGCCAGCACCTTATCGGGACCCCCGAACACTGAAGCTTTCTTT. It specifies CASTLSGPPNTEAFF.